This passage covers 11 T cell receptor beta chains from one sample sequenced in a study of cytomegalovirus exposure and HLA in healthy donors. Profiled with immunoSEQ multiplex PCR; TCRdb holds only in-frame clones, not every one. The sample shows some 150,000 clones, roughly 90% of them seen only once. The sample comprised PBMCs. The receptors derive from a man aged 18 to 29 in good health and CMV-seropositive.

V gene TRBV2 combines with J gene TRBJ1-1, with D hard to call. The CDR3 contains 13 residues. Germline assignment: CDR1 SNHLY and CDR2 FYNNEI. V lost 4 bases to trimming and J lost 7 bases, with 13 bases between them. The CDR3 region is CASSVDFPLEAFF. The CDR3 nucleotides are TGTGCCAGCAGTGTTGACTTCCCACTTGAAGCTTTCTTT.

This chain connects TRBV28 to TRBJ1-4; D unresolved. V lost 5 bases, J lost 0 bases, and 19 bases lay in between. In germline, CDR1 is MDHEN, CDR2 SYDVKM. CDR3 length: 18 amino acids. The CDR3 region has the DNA TGTGCCAGCAGTCCCCCCCACTACCGCAGTACAACTAATGAAAAACTGTTTTTT. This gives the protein CASSPPHYRSTTNEKLFF.

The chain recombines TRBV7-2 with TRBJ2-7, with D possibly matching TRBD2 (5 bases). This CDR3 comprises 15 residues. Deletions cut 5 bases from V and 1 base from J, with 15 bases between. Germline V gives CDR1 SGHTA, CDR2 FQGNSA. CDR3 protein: CASSPDGGLSYEQYF. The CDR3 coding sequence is TGTGCCAGCAGCCCGGACGGAGGATTATCCTACGAGCAGTACTTC. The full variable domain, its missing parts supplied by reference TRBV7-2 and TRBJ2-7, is GAGVSQSPSNKVTEKGKDVELRCDPISGHTALYWYRQSLGQGLEFLIYFQGNSAPDKSGLPSDRFSAERTGGSVSTLTIQRTQQEDSAVYLCASSPDGGLSYEQYFGPGTRLTVT.

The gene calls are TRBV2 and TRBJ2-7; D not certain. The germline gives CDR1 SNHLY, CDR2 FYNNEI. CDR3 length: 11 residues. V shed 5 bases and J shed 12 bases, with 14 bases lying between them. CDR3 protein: CASSSDGVWYF. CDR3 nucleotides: TGTGCCAGCAGTTCCGACGGAGTCTGGTACTTC.

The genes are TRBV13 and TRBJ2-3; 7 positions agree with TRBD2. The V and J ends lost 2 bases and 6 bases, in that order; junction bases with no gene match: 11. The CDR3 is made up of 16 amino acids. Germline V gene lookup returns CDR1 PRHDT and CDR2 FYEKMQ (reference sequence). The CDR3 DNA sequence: TGTGCCAGCAGCTTAAGTCGTGGCGGGAGACTCGATACGCAGTATTTT. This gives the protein CASSLSRGGRLDTQYF.

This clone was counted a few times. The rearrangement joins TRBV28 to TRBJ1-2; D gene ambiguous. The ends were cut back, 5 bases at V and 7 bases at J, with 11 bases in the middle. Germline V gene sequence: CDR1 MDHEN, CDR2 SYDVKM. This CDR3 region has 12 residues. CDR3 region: CASSNTASGYTF. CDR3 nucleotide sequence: TGTGCCAGCAGTAATACAGCTTCTGGCTACACCTTC.

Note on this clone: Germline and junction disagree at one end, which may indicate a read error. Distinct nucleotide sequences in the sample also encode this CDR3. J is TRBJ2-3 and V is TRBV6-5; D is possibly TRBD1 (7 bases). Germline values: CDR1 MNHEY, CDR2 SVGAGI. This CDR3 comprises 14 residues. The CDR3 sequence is CATRDSPSTDTQYF. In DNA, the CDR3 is TGCGCCACGCGGGACAGTCCTAGCACAGATACGCAGTATTTT.

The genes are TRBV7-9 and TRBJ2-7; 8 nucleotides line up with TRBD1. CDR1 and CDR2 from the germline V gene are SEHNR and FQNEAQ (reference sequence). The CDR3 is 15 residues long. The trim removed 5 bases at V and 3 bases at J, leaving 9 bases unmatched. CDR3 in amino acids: CASSPSGQGRYEQYF. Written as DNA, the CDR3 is TGTGCCAGCAGCCCAAGCGGACAGGGACGCTACGAGCAGTACTTC.

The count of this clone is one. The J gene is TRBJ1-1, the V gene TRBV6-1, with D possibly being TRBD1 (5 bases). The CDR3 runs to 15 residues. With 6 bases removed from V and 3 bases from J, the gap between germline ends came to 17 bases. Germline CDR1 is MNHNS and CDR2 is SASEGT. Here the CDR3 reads CASRITGLRDTEAFF. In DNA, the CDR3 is TGTGCCAGCAGGATCACAGGTTTAAGGGACACTGAAGCTTTCTTT.

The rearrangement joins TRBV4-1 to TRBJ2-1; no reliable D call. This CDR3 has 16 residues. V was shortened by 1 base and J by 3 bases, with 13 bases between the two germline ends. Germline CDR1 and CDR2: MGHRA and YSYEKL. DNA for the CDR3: TGCGCCAGCAGCCAAGGATCCACTCTTCTCTACAATGAGCAGTTCTTC. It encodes CASSQGSTLLYNEQFF.

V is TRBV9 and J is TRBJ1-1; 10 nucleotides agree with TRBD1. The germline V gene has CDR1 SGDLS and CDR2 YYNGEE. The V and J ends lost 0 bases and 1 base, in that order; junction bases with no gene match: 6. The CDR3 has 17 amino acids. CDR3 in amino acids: CASSVGSTGGGNTEAFF. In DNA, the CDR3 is TGTGCCAGCAGCGTAGGATCGACAGGGGGCGGGAACACTGAAGCTTTCTTT. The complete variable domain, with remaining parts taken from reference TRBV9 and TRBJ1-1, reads DSGVTQTPKHLITATGQRVTLRCSPRSGDLSVYWYQQSLDQGLQFLIQYYNGEERAKGNILERFSAQQFPDLHSELNLSSLELGDSALYFCASSVGSTGGGNTEAFFGQGTRLTVV.